One TCR beta chain is described in this entry. The target of this receptor is not known. No base qualities exist here, and no much larger clone lies one base off it. This sample was taken from a study of graft-versus-host responses after intestinal transplantation (dated by TCRdb to the early 2020s). Background on the whole study: Recipients received multivisceral, liver-intestinal, or isolated intestinal transplants. A cohort of about two dozen intestinal transplant recipients, including one retransplant, was enrolled, and 3 patients lacking pretransplant specimens were excluded. Samples from three later patients were sequenced in-house on an Illumina MiSeq with MiXCR processing rather than by the commercial service. To identify alloreactive clones, pre-transplant mixed lymphocyte reaction products were sequenced and then compared with unstimulated pre-transplant donor and recipient T cells. After intestinal transplantation, graft-versus-host and host-versus-graft alloreactive T cell clones were followed in the graft, circulation and bone marrow using bulk TCR-beta CDR3 sequencing. Every recipient was given anti-thymocyte globulin induction, followed by about three years of maintenance tacrolimus and steroids. A peak of at least 4% donor T cells among recipient peripheral blood mononuclear cells was the definition used for donor T cell macrochimerism.

The sample's time point, from its label and the paper: cells obtained before transplantation from donor or recipient. CD3+CD4+ and CD3+CD8+ populations were FACS-sorted from unstimulated pre-transplant donor and recipient cells taken from spleen or lymph nodes. The library was built by means of the immunoSEQ multiplex PCR assay. For most patients, genomic DNA was isolated with the Qiagen DNeasy Blood and Tissue Kit and sent frozen to Adaptive Biotechnologies for TCR sequencing. Adaptive Biotechnologies carried out high-throughput TCR-beta CDR3 sequencing of genomic DNA for most patients. The paper's processing steps were these. TCR sequencing data for around 19 patients were retrieved from Adaptive's ImmunoSEQ software; a few other patients were processed with MiXCR and VDJtools. CD4 versus CD8 sorting errors were corrected by removing sequences found in both subsets at a frequency ratio below 5:1. Because the origin of CDR3 nucleotide sequences shared between donor and recipient could not be assigned, those sequences were removed. To count as alloreactive, a clone needed at least 2-fold expansion over unstimulated cells and a minimum CFSE-low frequency of 0.002% (template counts) or 0.001% (read counts). A clone was considered mappable if detected in the sequenced pre-transplant spleen, lymph node, or MLR CFSE-low populations of the donor or recipient. Cumulative frequency of alloreactive clones was calculated as a percentage of all sequences weighted by copy number. The clones in this table, taken by TCRdb from immuneACCESS, are in-frame only. Not every clone is retained; where verified, under half of the shortfall comes from an unresolved V gene, and the cause of the rest is unknown. That table is the source of V, J and clone size, and D and trimming were worked out from the DNA. Here the sample has over 85,000 clones; around 95% occur a single time. The biggest ten clones account for roughly 0.5% of the sample.

From its cysteine to its phenylalanine, the CDR3 spans 14 amino acids. Just CDR3 DNA is preserved here, 42 bases in frame from base 1. The germline V and J ends show losses of 5 bases and 9 bases respectively, and no gene match explains 7 bases of the junction. In the germline V gene, CDR1 corresponds to SGHTA and CDR2 to FQGTGA. Overall study results and their limits: Early after transplant, declines in HvG clones were associated with peak levels of circulating GvH clones. GvH clones were found in recipient bone marrow, and some of the GvH clones appeared earlier in ileal mucosa or blood, which is consistent with an intestinal mucosal origin. High GvH to HvG T cell clonal ratios were observed in the allografts of patients with donor T cell macrochimerism. The conclusions were limited by the relatively low number and heterogeneity of the intestinal transplant patients.

This sequence uses TRBV7-3 and TRBJ2-1; 10 of the junction bases match TRBD2. The sequence was collected from a human donor who received an intestinal transplant. Sequencing was performed on unstimulated CD8+ T cells sorted from spleen or lymph node cells, taken before intestinal transplant. The CDR3 region: CASSPGLAVVEQFF. The DNA is as follows: TGTGCCAGCAGCCCAGGACTAGCGGTTGTTGAGCAGTTCTTC.